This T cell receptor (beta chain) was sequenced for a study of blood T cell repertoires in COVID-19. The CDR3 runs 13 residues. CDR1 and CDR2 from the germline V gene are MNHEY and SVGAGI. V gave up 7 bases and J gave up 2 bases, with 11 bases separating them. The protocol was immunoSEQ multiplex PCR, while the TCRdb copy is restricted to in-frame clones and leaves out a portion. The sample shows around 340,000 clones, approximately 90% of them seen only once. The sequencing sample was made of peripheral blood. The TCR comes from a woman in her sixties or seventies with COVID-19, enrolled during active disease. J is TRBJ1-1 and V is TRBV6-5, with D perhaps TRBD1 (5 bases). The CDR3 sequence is CASTWGGNTEAFF. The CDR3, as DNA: TGTGCCAGCACTTGGGGGGGAAACACTGAAGCTTTCTTT.